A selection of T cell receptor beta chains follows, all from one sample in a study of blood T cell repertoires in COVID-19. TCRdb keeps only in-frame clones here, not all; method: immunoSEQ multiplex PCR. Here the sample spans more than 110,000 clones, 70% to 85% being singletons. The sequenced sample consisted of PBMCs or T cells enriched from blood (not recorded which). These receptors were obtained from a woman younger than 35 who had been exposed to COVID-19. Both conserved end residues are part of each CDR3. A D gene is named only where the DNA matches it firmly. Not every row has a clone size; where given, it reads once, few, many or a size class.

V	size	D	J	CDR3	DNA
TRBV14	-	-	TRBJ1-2	CASSPGWRHYGYTF	TGTGCCAGCAGCCCCGGATGGCGGCACTATGGCTACACCTTC
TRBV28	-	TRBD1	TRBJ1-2	CASSPGQGTRRYTF	TGTGCCAGCAGTCCCGGACAGGGGACACGTCGCTACACCTTC
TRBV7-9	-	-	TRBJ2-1	CASSDRLRQVSYNEQFF	TGTGCCAGCAGCGACCGCTTAAGACAGGTCTCCTACAATGAGCAGTTCTTC
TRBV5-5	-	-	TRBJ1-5	CASSLVWGVFNQPQHF	TGTGCCAGCAGCTTGGTCTGGGGGGTCTTCAATCAGCCCCAGCATTTT
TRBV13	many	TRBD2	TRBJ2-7	CASSRGRPAYEQYF	TGTGCCAGTTCGCGCGGGAGGCCCGCCTACGAGCAGTACTTC
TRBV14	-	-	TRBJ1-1	CASSQDIWGGRNTEAFF	TGTGCCAGCAGCCAAGACATCTGGGGGGGCAGGAACACTGAAGCTTTCTTT
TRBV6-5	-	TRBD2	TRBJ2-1	CASSRLAAYNEQFF	TGTGCCAGCAGCCGACTAGCGGCTTACAATGAGCAGTTCTTC
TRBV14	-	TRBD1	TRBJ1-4	CASSQGGDRRNEKLFF	TGTGCCAGCAGCCAAGGCGGGGACAGGAGAAATGAAAAACTGTTTTTT
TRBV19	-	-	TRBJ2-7	CASSIGGGDEQYF	TGTGCCAGTAGTATAGGGGGGGGCGACGAGCAGTACTTC
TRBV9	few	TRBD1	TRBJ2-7	CASSVAQGAGYEQYF	TGTGCCAGCAGCGTAGCTCAGGGGGCGGGCTACGAGCAGTACTTC
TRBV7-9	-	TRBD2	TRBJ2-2	CASSLVRPAGNTGELFF	TGTGCCAGCAGCTTAGTTCGTCCAGCGGGAAACACCGGGGAGCTGTTTTTT
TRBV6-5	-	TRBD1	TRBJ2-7	CASSRQGSYEQYF	TGTGCCAGCAGTCGACAGGGAAGTTACGAGCAGTACTTC
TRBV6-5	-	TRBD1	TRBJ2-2	CASRPDRGNTGELFF	TGTGCCAGCAGACCGGACAGGGGGAACACCGGGGAGCTGTTTTTT
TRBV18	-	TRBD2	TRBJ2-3	CASSPPLAGGTDTQYF	TGTGCCAGCTCACCACCACTAGCGGGAGGCACAGATACGCAGTATTTT
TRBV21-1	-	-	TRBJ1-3	CASRKSALLRNTIYF	TGTGCCAGCAGAAAAAGTGCACTTCTGAGAAACACCATATATTTT
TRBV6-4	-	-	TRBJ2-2	CAPQGTGELFF	TGTGCCCCGCAGGGTACCGGGGAGCTGTTTTTT
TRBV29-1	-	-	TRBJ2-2	CSVEEGRSELFF	TGCAGCGTTGAAGAAGGGAGATCGGAGCTGTTTTTT
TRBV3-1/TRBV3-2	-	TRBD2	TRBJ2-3	CASSQDLSGGSDTQYF	TGTGCCAGCAGCCAAGATCTGAGCGGGGGGTCAGATACGCAGTATTTT
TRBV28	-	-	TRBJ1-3	CASSLFASSGNTIYF	TGTGCCAGCAGTTTATTCGCTAGCTCTGGAAACACCATATATTTT
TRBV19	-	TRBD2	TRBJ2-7	CASSMGGGTDEQYF	TGTGCCAGTAGTATGGGGGGAGGGACCGACGAGCAGTACTTC
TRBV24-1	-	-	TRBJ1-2	CATSDRAKGEGYTF	TGTGCCACCTCAGACCGGGCCAAGGGAGAGGGCTACACCTTC
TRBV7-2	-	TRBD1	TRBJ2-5	CASSLAMRQGWETQYF	TGTGCCAGCAGCTTAGCGATGAGACAGGGTTGGGAGACCCAGTACTTC
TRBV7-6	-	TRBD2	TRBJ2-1	CASSQLAAPFSEQFF	TGTGCCAGCAGCCAACTAGCGGCTCCTTTTAGTGAGCAGTTCTTC
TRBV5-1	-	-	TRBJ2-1	CASSPGTRLDEQFF	TGCGCCAGCAGCCCGGGAACTAGGTTGGATGAGCAGTTCTTC
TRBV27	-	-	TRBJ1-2	CASGRGGFYGYTF	TGTGCCAGCGGAAGGGGGGGTTTCTATGGCTACACCTTC
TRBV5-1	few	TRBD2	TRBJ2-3	CASSLRAGGPDTQYF	TGCGCCAGCAGCTTGCGAGCGGGAGGGCCCGATACGCAGTATTTT
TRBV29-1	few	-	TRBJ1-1	CSYSLTAMNTEAFF	TGCAGCTATTCGTTGACAGCCATGAACACTGAAGCTTTCTTT
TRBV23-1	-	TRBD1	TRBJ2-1	CASSQTGGNEQFF	TGCGCCAGCAGTCAGACAGGGGGCAATGAGCAGTTCTTC
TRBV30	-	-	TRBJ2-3	CAWSRTSTDTQYF	TGTGCCTGGAGTAGAACTAGCACAGATACGCAGTATTTT
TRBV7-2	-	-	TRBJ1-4	CASSRTGSANEKLFF	TGTGCCAGCAGCCGTACAGGGTCGGCTAATGAAAAACTGTTTTTT
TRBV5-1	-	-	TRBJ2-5	CASSLEQGLETQYF	TGCGCCAGCAGCTTGGAACAGGGTTTGGAGACCCAGTACTTC
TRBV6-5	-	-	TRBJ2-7	CASRMSIRYEQYF	TGTGCCAGCAGGATGAGCATACGGTACGAGCAGTACTTC
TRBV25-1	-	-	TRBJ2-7	CASSEFDTQYF	TGTGCCAGCAGTGAATTTGACACGCAGTACTTC
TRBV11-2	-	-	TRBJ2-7	CASLSGGTEAYEQYF	TGTGCCAGCCTTTCTGGAGGGACAGAGGCCTACGAGCAGTACTTC
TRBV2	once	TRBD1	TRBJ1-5	CASSELMGQGNQPQHF	TGTGCCAGCAGTGAATTAATGGGACAGGGAAATCAGCCCCAGCATTTT
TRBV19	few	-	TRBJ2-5	CASSPTGQETQYF	TGTGCCAGTAGTCCGACGGGACAAGAGACCCAGTACTTC
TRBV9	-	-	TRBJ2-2	CASSPLLSGGNTGELFF	TGTGCCAGCAGCCCTCTACTATCTGGCGGGAACACCGGGGAGCTGTTTTTT
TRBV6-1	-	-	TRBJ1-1	CASSEAVGQLNTEAFF	TGTGCCAGCAGTGAAGCGGTGGGGCAGCTGAACACTGAAGCTTTCTTT
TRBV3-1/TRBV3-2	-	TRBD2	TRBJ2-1	CASTLRLAGINEQFF	TGTGCCAGCACCTTAAGGCTAGCGGGGATCAATGAGCAGTTCTTC
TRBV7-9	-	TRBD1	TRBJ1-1	CASSWGQGETEAFF	TGTGCCAGCAGCTGGGGACAGGGGGAGACTGAAGCTTTCTTT